This TCR beta chain was sequenced in a study of T cell repertoires in cytomegalovirus infection. Study-wide context: Public TCR beta signatures were indicative of both CMV infection and a matching HLA type. Notes on the study in general: Summed frequency of public TCR beta families distinguished CMV carriers with the relevant HLA. HLA-C-restricted CMV clonotypes gave the most frequent clonotype in two of eight donors.

TCRdb reanalysed the reads using MiXCR and keeps one entry per CDR3 protein. The sample shows some 100,000 distinct CDR3 sequences, 23% of them seen only once. This clonotype was found many times. Its antigen is unknown. Deletions cut 5 bases from V and 10 bases from J, with 21 bases between. The CDR3 runs to 15 residues. The germline V gene has CDR1 SGHAT and CDR2 FQNNGV. The rearrangement joins TRBV11-2 to TRBJ1-5; TRBD1 might be the D (5 bases). The sample comprised CD8+ T cells from PBMCs. The sequence was obtained from a human donor in good health (CMV status not recorded). Some clones in this sample may be carry-over from other donors' samples. The CDR3 DNA reads TGTGCCAGCAGCGATTCCGGGACTGCCCCAGGTCCCCAGCATTTT. Amino acid sequence: CASSDSGTAPGPQHF.